Below, 22 T cell receptor beta chains from the same sample are listed, as sequenced in a study of blood T cell repertoires in COVID-19. This table comes from immunoSEQ multiplex PCR, and its TCRdb copy is limited to in-frame clones, with some not included. This sample carries nearly 350,000 clones, around 87% of them seen once, and the ten largest clones take under 6.5%. The material sequenced was peripheral blood. The origin of the receptors is a woman aged 50 to 65 with COVID-19, enrolled during active disease.

The J gene is TRBJ1-3, the V gene TRBV6-6; possibly TRBD1 for D (6 bases). CDR3 length equals 16 residues. The germline V gene has CDR1 MNHNY and CDR2 SVGAGI (reference sequence). V was trimmed by 6 bases and J by 0 bases, leaving 15 bases between them. CDR3 sequence reads: CASSYGGAPSGNTIYF. CDR3 DNA sequence: TGTGCCAGCAGCTATGGGGGGGCTCCCTCTGGAAACACCATATATTTT.

The chain is built from TRBV19 and TRBJ1-3; D is undetermined. CDR1 and CDR2 from the germline V gene are LNHDA and SQIVND (reference sequence). V lost 3 bases and J lost 1, with 7 bases in between. The CDR3 is 14 amino acids. CDR3 sequence reads: CASSMEGSGNTIYF. CDR3 DNA: TGTGCCAGTAGTATGGAGGGATCTGGAAACACCATATATTTT.

This rearrangement joins TRBV27 to TRBJ2-1, with TRBD2 matching 14 bases. J was trimmed by 7 bases and V by 5 bases; bases with no gene match: 4. The germline V gene has CDR1 MNHEY and CDR2 SMNVEV (reference sequence). The CDR3 sequence is 15 residues long. CDR3 in amino acids: CASSPGTSGSNEQFF. DNA of the CDR3: TGTGCCAGCAGTCCGGGGACTAGCGGGAGTAATGAGCAGTTCTTC.

The chain links TRBV30 to TRBJ2-3; D is perhaps TRBD1 (5 bases). Germline V gives CDR1 GTSNPN, CDR2 SVGIG (reference sequence). This CDR3 is built from 14 residues. V shed 1 base and J shed 2 bases, with 10 bases lying between them. CDR3 nucleotide sequence: TGTGCCTGGAGTGGTGCAGGGTACACAGATACGCAGTATTTT. This sequence encodes CAWSGAGYTDTQYF.

The chain carries TRBV5-5 and TRBJ1-5, with TRBD1 matching over 9 bases. Germline V gene lookup returns CDR1 SGHKS and CDR2 YYEKEE (reference sequence). CDR3 length: 15 amino acids. V trimming: 3 bases; J trimming: 7 bases; junction bases outside the gene matches: 8. The CDR3 reads CASSSQTGTGQPQHF. For the CDR3, the DNA is TGTGCCAGCAGCTCCCAGACAGGGACAGGGCAGCCCCAGCATTTT.

The genes are TRBV19 and TRBJ1-4, with 9 bases fitting TRBD1. Trimming cost V 5 bases and J 4 bases; bases outside gene matches: 2. CDR1 is LNHDA and CDR2 is SQIVND in the germline V gene (reference sequence). CDR3 length equals 14 residues. CDR3: CASSRGQGNEKLFF. Written as DNA, the CDR3 is TGTGCCAGTAGTCGGGGACAGGGTAATGAAAAACTGTTTTTT.

The chain couples TRBV19 to TRBJ1-2, with 8 bases lining up with TRBD1. Trimming cost V 3 bases and J 3 bases; bases outside gene matches: 3. Germline assignment: CDR1 LNHDA and CDR2 SQIVND (reference sequence). The CDR3 covers 14 residues. The CDR3 DNA sequence: TGTGCCAGTAGTATCGACAGGGGATACTATGGCTACACCTTC. This codes for CASSIDRGYYGYTF.

The chain is built from TRBV27 and TRBJ1-5; 7 bases match TRBD1. Germline V CDR1 and CDR2: MNHEY, SMNVEV (reference sequence). This CDR3 is 14 amino acids long. J gave up 8 bases and V 3 bases, and 7 bases lay outside the gene matches. CDR3 loop: CASSFTGVSEPQHF. The CDR3 nucleotides read TGTGCCAGCAGTTTTACAGGGGTGTCGGAGCCCCAGCATTTT.

This rearrangement joins TRBV5-1 to TRBJ2-5; the match to TRBD2 covers 7 bases. This CDR3 has 15 residues. Trimming removed 2 bases from V and 2 bases from J; junction bases left unmatched: 6. Germline assignment: CDR1 SGHRS and CDR2 YFSETQ. The CDR3 loop is CASSLTGGSQETQYF. CDR3 DNA sequence: TGCGCCAGCAGCTTAACGGGAGGATCACAAGAGACCCAGTACTTC.

The rearrangement links TRBV15 to TRBJ2-1, with D possibly being TRBD2 (6 bases). CDR3 length equals 17 residues. Germline V gene lookup returns CDR1 LNHNV and CDR2 YYDKDF (reference sequence). Trimming stripped 8 bases from V and 4 bases from J, with 24 bases between. The CDR3 protein is CATGSGPTGVGYNEQFF. The CDR3 DNA follows: TGTGCCACCGGCTCCGGACCGACGGGAGTCGGGTACAATGAGCAGTTCTTC.

This clone was seen once. This chain uses TRBV5-1 with TRBJ2-1; maybe TRBD1 (6 bases). CDR1 SGHRS and CDR2 YFSETQ come from the germline V gene. Trimming removed 4 bases from V and 6 bases from J, with 20 bases in between. The CDR3 length is 16 residues. CDR3 coding DNA: TGCGCCAGCAGCGGGACCGACAGGTTTACCGGCAATGAGCAGTTCTTC. Translating it yields CASSGTDRFTGNEQFF.

The chain employs TRBV18 and TRBJ2-3, with D possibly TRBD1 on 5 matching bases. This CDR3 region has 13 residues. V dropped 6 bases and J dropped 4 bases, with 11 bases sitting between them. Germline V gene sequence: CDR1 KGHSH, CDR2 LQKENI. The CDR3 DNA sequence: TGTGCCAGCTCCCAGGGCGTTGCAGATACGCAGTATTTT. It encodes CASSQGVADTQYF.

The chain employs TRBV11-2 and TRBJ1-5; D unclear. Germline V lookup: CDR1 SGHAT, CDR2 FQNNGV. The germline V and J ends were trimmed by 6 bases and 6 bases, with 18 bases remaining between them. The CDR3 contains 15 residues. CDR3 amino acids: CASSPSLGLSQPQHF. The CDR3 DNA sequence: TGTGCCAGCAGTCCATCCCTAGGACTCAGTCAGCCCCAGCATTTT. The whole variable domain, filled in from reference TRBV11-2 and TRBJ1-5, reads EAGVAQSPRYKIIEKRQSVAFWCNPISGHATLYWYQQILGQGPKLLIQFQNNGVVDDSQLPKDRFSAERLKGVDSTLKIQPAKLEDSAVYLCASSPSLGLSQPQHFGDGTRLSIL.

A note on this clone: The sample has other DNA sequences that encode this CDR3 too. The chain recombines TRBV3-1 (or the pseudogene TRBV3-2) with TRBJ2-7, with TRBD2 matching over 10 bases. The CDR3 loop spans 14 amino acids. J gave up 4 bases and V 6 bases, and 6 bases lay outside the gene matches. In germline, CDR1 is LGHDT, CDR2 YNNKEL (reference sequence). In DNA form, the CDR3 reads TGTGCCAGCAGTCCTAGCGGGAGTCGGTACGAGCAGTACTTC. Residues: CASSPSGSRYEQYF.

This chain joins TRBV28 and TRBJ1-2, with 9 nucleotides matching TRBD1. J lost 8 bases, V lost 3 bases, and 7 bases had no gene match. The CDR3 contains 14 residues. Germline CDR1 MDHEN, CDR2 SYDVKM. The CDR3 sequence is CASSLWTGEVGYTF. The CDR3 nucleotides read TGTGCCAGCAGTTTGTGGACAGGGGAGGTAGGCTACACCTTC.

The chain joins TRBV30 to TRBJ2-7, with TRBD1 identical over 7 bases. CDR1 and CDR2 (germline): GTSNPN, SVGIG (reference sequence). The junction had 4 bases not matched to a gene; V was cut back by 1 base and J by 1 base. There are 14 residues in the CDR3. The CDR3 reads CAWSGGTVSYEQYF. The CDR3, as DNA: TGTGCCTGGAGTGGGGGGACAGTTTCCTACGAGCAGTACTTC. The whole variable domain, remainder taken from reference TRBV30 and TRBJ2-7, is SQTIHQWPATLVQPVGSPLSLECTVEGTSNPNLYWYRQAAGRGLQLLFYSVGIGQISSEVPQNLSASRPQDRQFILSSKKLLLSDSGFYLCAWSGGTVSYEQYFGPGTRLTVT.

This chain uses TRBV6-5 with TRBJ1-4; unclear D gene. The CDR3 sequence is 14 residues long. V was clipped by 0 bases and J by 7 bases, with 9 bases between them. Germline-derived CDR1 and CDR2 are MNHEY and SVGAGI. The CDR3 bases are TGTGCCAGCAGTTACTCAAACTTACGTGAAAAACTGTTTTTT. It yields the protein CASSYSNLREKLFF.

The chain recombines TRBV5-5 with TRBJ1-5; tentative D call: TRBD1 (5 bases). The V gene's germline CDR1 is SGHKS and CDR2 YYEKEE (reference sequence). V lost 2 bases and J lost 7, with 16 bases in between. The CDR3 is made up of 15 amino acids. CDR3 region: CASSLDHRREQPQHF. In DNA form, the CDR3 reads TGTGCCAGCAGCTTAGACCACAGGCGGGAGCAGCCCCAGCATTTT.

The rearrangement uses TRBV12-5 and TRBJ2-7, with unresolved D. The V and J ends lost 0 bases and 7 bases respectively, with 10 bases between them. The CDR3 is 13 amino acids. The germline V gene encodes CDR1 LGHNT and CDR2 FRNRAP. The chain's CDR3 is CASGLVPTEEQYF. As DNA, the CDR3 is TGTGCTAGTGGTTTGGTACCCACAGAGGAGCAGTACTTC.

The chain recombines TRBV6-5 with TRBJ2-3, with D tentatively TRBD1 (6 bases). Trimming cost V 7 bases and J 1 base, with 9 bases left between them. Germline assignment: CDR1 MNHEY and CDR2 SVGAGI. The CDR3 contains 13 residues. The CDR3 here is CASNRDGTDTQYF. In nucleotides, the CDR3 is TGTGCCAGCAACAGGGATGGCACAGATACGCAGTATTTT.

Notes on this clone: Other DNA sequences within the sample encode an identical CDR3. This sequence joins TRBV7-9 and TRBJ1-1; D is possibly TRBD1 (6 bases). The germline V gene encodes CDR1 SEHNR and CDR2 FQNEAQ (reference sequence). The CDR3 has 12 amino acids. V was clipped by 6 bases and J by 7 bases, with 12 bases between them. CDR3 nucleotide sequence: TGTGCCAGCAGTCTACAGGGCGGTGAAGCTTTCTTT. Translating it yields CASSLQGGEAFF.

The chain couples TRBV3-1 (or the pseudogene TRBV3-2) to TRBJ2-7; the D gene is possibly TRBD1 (5 bases). Germline CDR1 is LGHDT and CDR2 is YNNKEL (reference sequence). Trimming left V 1 base short and J 6 bases short, with 13 bases between. The CDR3 spans 14 residues. The DNA for the CDR3 is TGTGCCAGCAGCCAAGGACAGTACCTCTCCGAGCAGTACTTC. Translation gives CASSQGQYLSEQYF.